The entry below describes one T cell receptor beta chain. What it binds is not known. The data derive from a study of cytomegalovirus exposure and HLA in healthy donors. Study-wide results and limits: Associated with HLA alleles at 0.05 false discovery rate in a later analysis were around 17,000 TCR beta sequences.

The germline V gene encodes CDR1 MDHEN and CDR2 SYDVKM. V gave up 5 bases and J gave up 3 bases; unmatched junction bases: 7. CDR3 length equals 15 residues. 13 Jbeta primers and 60 Vbeta primers were used for the PCR. Only in-frame clones appear in the TCRdb table, and some are missing; sequencing was by immunoSEQ multiplex PCR. The table shows some 130,000 clones, with over 65% occurring only once. J is TRBJ2-7 and V is TRBV28, with 10 bases lining up with TRBD2. Sequencing was performed on PBMCs. The TCR sequence derives from a man aged 50 to 60 in good health and CMV-seronegative. The DNA for the CDR3 is TGTGCCAGCAGTACCCCAAGCGGGAGGGACTACGAGCAGTACTTC. Its protein product is CASSTPSGRDYEQYF. The full variable domain, completed using reference TRBV28 and TRBJ2-7, is DVKVTQSSRYLVKRTGEKVFLECVQDMDHENMFWYRQDPGLGLRLIYFSYDVKMKEKGDIPEGYSVSREKKERFSLILESASTNQTSMYLCASSTPSGRDYEQYFGPGTRLTVT.